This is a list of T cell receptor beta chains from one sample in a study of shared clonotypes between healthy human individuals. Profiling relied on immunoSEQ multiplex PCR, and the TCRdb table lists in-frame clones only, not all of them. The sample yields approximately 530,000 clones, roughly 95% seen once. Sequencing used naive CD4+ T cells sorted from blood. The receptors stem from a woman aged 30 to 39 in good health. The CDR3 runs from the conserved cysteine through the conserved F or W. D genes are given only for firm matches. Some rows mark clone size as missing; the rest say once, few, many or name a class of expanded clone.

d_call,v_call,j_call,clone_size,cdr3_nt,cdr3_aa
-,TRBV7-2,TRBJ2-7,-,TGTGCCAGCAGCTTACCGGGAGCTTTGCGCTACGAGCAGTACTTC,CASSLPGALRYEQYF
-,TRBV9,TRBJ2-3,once,TGTGCCAGCAGCGTGTTGACTCTAGATACGCAGTATTTT,CASSVLTLDTQYF
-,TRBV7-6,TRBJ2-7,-,TGTGCCAGCAGCTTAGTGGCGGGCTCCTACGAGCAGTACTTC,CASSLVAGSYEQYF
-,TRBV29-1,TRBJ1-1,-,TGCAGCGTTGAATTCCTCGAGGTCCACAGGGACGAGGCTTTCTTT,CSVEFLEVHRDEAFF
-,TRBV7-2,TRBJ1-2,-,TGTGCCAGCAGCTTCCCCCAAGCGGGCTATGGCTACACCTTC,CASSFPQAGYGYTF
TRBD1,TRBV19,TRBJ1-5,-,TGTGCCAGGTGCTGGATTAGGACAGGGGGCCCTTATACAGGTCAGCCCCAGCATTTT,CARCWIRTGGPYTGQPQHF
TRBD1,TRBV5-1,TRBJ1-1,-,TGCGCCAGCAGCCACCGGGACAGGATAACTGGGAACACTGAAGCTTTCTTT,CASSHRDRITGNTEAFF
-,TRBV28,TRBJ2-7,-,TGTGCCAGCAGTTTAGGGGTATACGAGCAGTACTTC,CASSLGVYEQYF
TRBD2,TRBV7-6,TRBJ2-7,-,TGTGCCAGCAGCCCACTAGCGGGAGAAACTTTC,CASSPLAGETF
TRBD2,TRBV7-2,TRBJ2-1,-,TGTGCCAGCAGCTTGGAGGGACTAGCGGGAGGAGGGCAGTTCTTC,CASSLEGLAGGGQFF
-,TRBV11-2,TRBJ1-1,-,TGTGCCAGCAGCCCACAGGGAACTGAAGCTTTCTTT,CASSPQGTEAFF
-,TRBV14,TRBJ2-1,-,TGTGCCAGCAGCCACACTTTGGACAGGAGATTAGCGGCAAATGAGCAGTTCTTC,CASSHTLDRRLAANEQFF
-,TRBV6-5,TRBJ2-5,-,TGTGCCAGCAGTTACGAATGGAGTCAAGAGACCCAGTACTTC,CASSYEWSQETQYF
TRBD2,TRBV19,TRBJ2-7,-,TGTGCCAGTAGATCTAGCGGGAAAGCCTACGAGCAGTACTTC,CASRSSGKAYEQYF
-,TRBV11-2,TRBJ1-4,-,TGTGCCAGCAGCGGAGAGGGGGTGCGTGAAAAACTGTTTTTT,CASSGEGVREKLFF
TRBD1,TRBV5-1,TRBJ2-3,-,TGCGCCAGCAGCGGCGCGGGACAGGCCACAGATACGCAGTATTTT,CASSGAGQATDTQYF
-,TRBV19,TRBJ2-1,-,TGTGCCAGTAGTCCACTGGGGCAGGGCAATGAGCAGTTCTTC,CASSPLGQGNEQFF
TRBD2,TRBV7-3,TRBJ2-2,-,TGTGCCAGCAGCGGAGGAGGGAGGGGCACCGGGGAGCTGTTTTTT,CASSGGGRGTGELFF
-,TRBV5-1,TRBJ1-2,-,TGCGCCAGCAGCGCAGAACAGGGATCCTATGGCTACACCTTC,CASSAEQGSYGYTF
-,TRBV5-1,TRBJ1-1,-,TGCGCCAGCGCAAAAACAACGATGAACACTGAAGCTTTCTTT,CASAKTTMNTEAFF
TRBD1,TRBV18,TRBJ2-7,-,TGTGCCAGCTCACGAACGACAGGGTCTTACGAGCAGTACTTC,CASSRTTGSYEQYF
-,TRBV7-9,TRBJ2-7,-,TGTGCCAGCAGCTTGAGCTCCTACGAGCAGTACTTC,CASSLSSYEQYF
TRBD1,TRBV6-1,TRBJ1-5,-,TGTGCCAGCAGTGAGACCGCGGGACAGAGCAATCAGCCCCAGCATTTT,CASSETAGQSNQPQHF
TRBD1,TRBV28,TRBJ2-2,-,TGTGCCAGCAGTCTGGGGACAGGGGGCCTCAGCGGGAGGGCCGCCGGGGAGCTGTTTTTT,CASSLGTGGLSGRAAGELFF
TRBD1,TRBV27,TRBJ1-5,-,TGTGCCAGCAGGCGACAGGGGTCGACCACTAGCAATCAGCCCCAGCATTTT,CASRRQGSTTSNQPQHF
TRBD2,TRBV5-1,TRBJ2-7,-,TGCGCCAGCAGCTTCAGACTAGCGCGGACCTACGAGCAGTACTTC,CASSFRLARTYEQYF
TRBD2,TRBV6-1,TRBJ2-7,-,TGTGCCAGCAGTGAAAGGGCTAGCGGGAGCCCCTGGTACGAGCAGTACTTC,CASSERASGSPWYEQYF
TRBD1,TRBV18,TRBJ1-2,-,TGTGCCAGCTCACCTATTAACAGGGGTGTTGTCGGATCTAACTATGGCTACACCTTC,CASSPINRGVVGSNYGYTF
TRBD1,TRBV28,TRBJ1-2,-,TGTGCCAGCAGTTCGGGACAGTACTATGGCTACACCTTC,CASSSGQYYGYTF
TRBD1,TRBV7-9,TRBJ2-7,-,TGTGCCAGCAGCTGGACAGGGGCCTCCTACGAGCAGTACTTC,CASSWTGASYEQYF
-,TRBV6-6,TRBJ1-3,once,TGTGCCAGCAGTTACCCCCCCATCTCTGGAAACACCATATATTTT,CASSYPPISGNTIYF
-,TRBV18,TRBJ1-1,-,TGTGCCAGCTCACCATGGACGGTGCCAGACACTGAAGCTTTCTTT,CASSPWTVPDTEAFF
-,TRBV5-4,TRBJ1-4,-,TGTGCCAGCAGCTTTCAGGGAGTTAATGAAAAACTGTTTTTT,CASSFQGVNEKLFF
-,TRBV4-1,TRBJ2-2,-,TGCGCCAGCAGCCATCAGGGAAAACACCGGGGAGCTGTTTTT,CASSHQGKHRGAVF
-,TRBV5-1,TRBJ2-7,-,TGCGCCAGCAGCTTGGTTAGCGGAACCTACGAGCAGTACTTC,CASSLVSGTYEQYF
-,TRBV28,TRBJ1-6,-,TGTGCCAGCACCGTTCCGGCCACCCGTAGCTCCTATAATTCACCCCTCCACTTT,CASTVPATRSSYNSPLHF
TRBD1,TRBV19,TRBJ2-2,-,TGTGCCAGTAGTAGACAGGGTTTCACCGGGGAGCTGTTTTTT,CASSRQGFTGELFF
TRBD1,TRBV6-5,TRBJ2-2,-,TGTGCCAGCAGTTTCGGACAGGGAAGCACCGGGGAGCTGTTTTTT,CASSFGQGSTGELFF
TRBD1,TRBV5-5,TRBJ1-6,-,TGTGCCAGCAGCTTGACCCCCCACAGGGGATATAATTCACCCCTCCACTTT,CASSLTPHRGYNSPLHF
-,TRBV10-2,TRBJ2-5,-,TGCGCCAGCAGTGGTGGGGAGACCCAGTACTTC,CASSGGETQYF
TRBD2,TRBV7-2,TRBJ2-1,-,TGTGCCAGCAGCTCCGGTTTACTAGCGGGAGGCGATGAGCAGTTCTTC,CASSSGLLAGGDEQFF
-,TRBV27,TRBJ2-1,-,TGTGCCAGCAGTAAGGACGAACGTTACAATGAGCAGTTCTTC,CASSKDERYNEQFF
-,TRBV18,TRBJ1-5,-,TGTGCCAGCTCAAATGCAGAGTATAGCAATCAGCCCCAGCATTTT,CASSNAEYSNQPQHF
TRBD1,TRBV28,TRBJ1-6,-,TGTGCCAGCAGACGGGACAGCCGTTTTAATTCACCCCTCCACTTT,CASRRDSRFNSPLHF
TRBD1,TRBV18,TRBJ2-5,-,TGTGCCAGCTCACTCGGACAGGGGGCCTGGGAGACCCAGTACTTC,CASSLGQGAWETQYF
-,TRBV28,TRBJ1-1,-,TGTGCCAGCAGTTCCCAGGACACGACCTTCACTGAAGCTTTCTTT,CASSSQDTTFTEAFF